This T cell receptor (beta chain) was recorded in a study of beta chain features in type 1 diabetes. On the study more broadly: Similarity in age, gender and cell yields was seen between patients and healthy donors. All of the samples together had 107,917,701 sorted cells examined. Study conclusions and caveats: Compared to healthy donors, patients appeared to have naive, central memory and Treg TCRB repertoires that were more alike. Shortening of TCRB CDR3s, moderate but significant, appeared in all four CD4+ subsets of Type 1 diabetes patients.

Germline V gives CDR1 SGHTA, CDR2 FQGTGA. This CDR3 is 15 amino acids long. The V gene end was trimmed by 3 bases and the J gene end by 2 bases; junction bases not matched to a gene: 5. This clone was seen a few times. Its antigen is currently unknown. The sequenced template was cDNA made from the entire isolated RNA. Method: immunoSEQ multiplex PCR; TCRdb's copy keeps in-frame clones and lacks some. Seen here are roughly 290,000 clones, 8% observed once, and the top ten hold roughly 1%. Sequencing was carried out using central memory CD4+ T cells from blood. J is TRBJ2-3 and V is TRBV7-3; TRBD2 matches at 7 bases. This TCR was recovered from a woman between 18 and 29 years old in good health. CDR3 nucleotides: TGTGCCAGCAGCTTTGGGCGGGAGAACACAGATACGCAGTATTTT. It encodes CASSFGRENTDTQYF.